This paragraph reports one T cell receptor (beta chain). Its antigen is unidentified. Libraries were prepared by immunoSEQ multiplex PCR; TCRdb keeps only in-frame clonotypes and omits some of them. This sample carries approximately 140,000 clones, approximately 91% of them seen once, and the ten largest clones take approximately 3.6%. Pooling of second doses given at about 4 or about 12 weeks was done. The germline V gene encodes CDR1 LGHNA and CDR2 YSLEER. The CDR3 consists of 14 residues. J gave up 8 bases and V 4 bases, and 3 bases lay outside the gene matches. The data belong to a study of T cell responses to AZD1222 COVID-19 vaccine. Findings of the study overall: At baseline, just five to seven AZD1222 recipients tested seropositive.

This rearrangement joins TRBV4-3 to TRBJ2-3; 13 nucleotides line up with TRBD2. The clonotype originates from an adult who received the AZD1222 COVID-19 vaccine. The sample in question was peripheral blood, obtained 28 days after the second AZD1222 dose. CDR3 in amino acids: CASSPGLAGSTQYF. CDR3 nucleotide sequence: TGCGCCAGCAGCCCGGGACTAGCGGGAAGTACGCAGTATTTT.